A single sample gave rise to the 5 T cell receptor beta chains below, sequenced in a study of T-cell memory formation after mild COVID-19. TCRdb itself ran the 5' RACE reads through MiXCR, one entry per CDR3 protein. The sample consists of almost 250,000 distinct CDR3 sequences, approximately 15% of them appearing once. Sequenced sample: PBMCs or a T cell subset sorted from them (not recorded which). These receptors were collected from an adult woman who had mild COVID-19 (a few samples of this study predate the infection). Cell type and time point are not known.

This chain connects TRBV7-2 to TRBJ2-1; 8 nucleotides line up with TRBD1. Germline V gives CDR1 SGHTA, CDR2 FQGNSA. Trimming took 5 bases from V and 8 from J; bases not matched to a gene: 5. The CDR3 length is 13 residues. CDR3: CASSRTGSYEQFF. The CDR3 DNA reads as TGTGCCAGCAGCCGGACAGGGAGCTATGAGCAGTTCTTC.

The chain couples TRBV20-1 to TRBJ2-1; D gene ambiguous. V gave up 0 bases and J gave up 7 bases, with 16 bases separating them. CDR1 DFQATT and CDR2 SNEGSKA come from the germline V gene (reference sequence). CDR3 length equals 15 residues. CDR3 DNA sequence: TGCAGTGCTAGAGATTTTTCCCACTGGCGTAATGAGCAGTTCTTC. This translates into CSARDFSHWRNEQFF.

This clonotype was seen once. The chain uses TRBV27 and TRBJ1-1, with D unclear. Germline CDR1 is MNHEY and CDR2 is SMNVEV (reference sequence). Between the trimmed V and J ends, which lost 4 bases and 1 base, there was a span of 13 bases. The CDR3 has 15 amino acids. The CDR3 loop reads CASSSLRATNTEAFF. CDR3 in DNA: TGTGCCAGCAGTTCCCTACGTGCCACGAACACTGAAGCTTTCTTT.

In this sample, this clonotype turned up a few times. The chain employs TRBV5-4 and TRBJ2-6, with D possibly matching TRBD1 (6 bases). CDR1 and CDR2 (germline): SGHNT, YYREEE (reference sequence). Trimming stripped 5 bases from V and 0 bases from J, with 9 bases between. The CDR3 length is 15 residues. CDR3: CASSEGDSGANVLTF. Written as DNA, the CDR3 is TGTGCCAGCAGTGAGGGGGACTCTGGGGCCAACGTCCTGACTTTC.

Ten or more counts support this clonotype. The chain recombines TRBV6-5 with TRBJ2-7; possibly TRBD1 or TRBD2 for D (5 bases each). Germline CDR1 MNHEY, CDR2 SVGAGI. V lost 2 bases and J lost 2, with 7 bases in between. The CDR3 runs to 13 residues. The CDR3 region is CASSYGGPYEQYF. The CDR3 region has the DNA TGTGCCAGCAGTTACGGGGGACCCTACGAGCAGTACTTC.